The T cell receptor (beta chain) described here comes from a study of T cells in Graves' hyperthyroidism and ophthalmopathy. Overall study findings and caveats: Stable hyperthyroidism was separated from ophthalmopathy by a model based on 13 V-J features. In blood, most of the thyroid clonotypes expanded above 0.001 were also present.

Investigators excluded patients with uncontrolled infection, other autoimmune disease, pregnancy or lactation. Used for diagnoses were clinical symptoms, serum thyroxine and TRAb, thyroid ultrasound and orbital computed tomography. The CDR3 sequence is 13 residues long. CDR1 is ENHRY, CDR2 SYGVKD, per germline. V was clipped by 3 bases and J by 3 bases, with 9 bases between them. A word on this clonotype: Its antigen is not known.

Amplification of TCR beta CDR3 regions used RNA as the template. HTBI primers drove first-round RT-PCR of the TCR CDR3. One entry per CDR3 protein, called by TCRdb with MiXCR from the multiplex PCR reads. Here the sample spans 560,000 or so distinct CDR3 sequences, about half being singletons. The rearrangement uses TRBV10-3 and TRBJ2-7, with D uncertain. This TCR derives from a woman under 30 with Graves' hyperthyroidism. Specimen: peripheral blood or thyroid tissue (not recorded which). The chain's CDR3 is CAISDTEIYEQYF. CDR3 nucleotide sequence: TGTGCCATCAGTGACACCGAGATCTACGAGCAGTACTTC.